Sequencing of this TCR beta chain was carried out in a study of blood T cell repertoires in COVID-19. TCRdb's table, derived via immunoSEQ multiplex PCR, lists solely in-frame clones and lacks some. The table includes 90,000 to 120,000 clones, about four fifths detected once. With V trimmed by 7 bases and J by 5 bases, 24 bases remained unmatched. Germline CDR1 reads MDHEN; CDR2 reads SYDVKM. The CDR3 spans 20 residues. V gene TRBV28 combines with J gene TRBJ2-5; 11 nucleotides align to TRBD2. The source of this sequence is a woman between 65 and 79 years old with acute or convalescent COVID-19. Input material: peripheral blood. The CDR3 DNA reads TGTGCCAGCAACATCCGCCGGAAAGCCCCTTTAGCGGGAGGGGGGGAGACCCAGTACTTC. Encoded protein: CASNIRRKAPLAGGGETQYF.